This T cell receptor (beta chain) was sequenced for a study of early T cells in non-severe SARS-CoV-2 infection. TCRdb called the 5' RACE reads again in MiXCR, with one record for every CDR3 protein. The sample holds tens of thousands of distinct CDR3 sequences, around 15% seen once. From germline, CDR1 is SGHRS and CDR2 YFSETQ. The CDR3 has 14 amino acids. The ends lost 4 bases at V and 6 bases at J; junction bases unmatched: 7. The V gene is TRBV5-1, the J gene TRBJ2-3; 8 bases agree with TRBD2. The origin of this receptor is an adult who was a healthcare worker with PCR-confirmed SARS-CoV-2 infection or an uninfected control (not recorded which). This material consisted of whole blood, taken at baseline. The CDR3 spells CASSMGLDTDTQYF. CDR3 DNA: TGCGCCAGCAGCATGGGACTAGATACGGATACGCAGTATTTT.